The entry below describes one T cell receptor beta chain. What this receptor recognizes is not known. No base-level quality is on record; no much larger clone is a single base apart. The immunoSEQ Assay, a bias-controlled multiplex PCR, was used to amplify TCRbeta CDR3 regions from genomic DNA. The paper's processing steps were these. Within the assay, amplification of reference gene primers was used to estimate how many nucleated cells each sample contained. To quantify the absolute abundance of each unique TCRbeta CDR3 rearrangement, sequence reads were collapsed and filtered. For each sample, productive Simpson clonality was calculated as the square root of Simpson's diversity index across productive rearrangements. The clones in this table, taken by TCRdb from immuneACCESS, are in-frame only. Not every clone is retained; where verified, under half of the shortfall comes from an unresolved V gene, and the cause of the rest is unknown. That table supplies the V and J calls and clone size; D and trimming were determined from the DNA. The sample contains tens of thousands of clones, 75% to 90% of them found a single time. About 0.36% of the sample goes to the ten largest clones.

The source of the sample is a study of blood T cell repertoires in COVID-19 (dated by TCRdb to between 2020 and 2021). Regarding the complete study: Samples covering the acute and convalescent phases of COVID-19 were provided by collaborators in the United States, Italy and Spain. The prospective study material was composed of cDNA or gDNA derived from T cells, B-cell-depleted T cells, or PBMCs. The dataset comprised deeply sampled blood TCRbeta repertoires from subjects exposed to, actively infected with, or recovered from COVID-19. The repertoires were made available in a free public database intended to serve as a resource for research on the immune response to SARS-CoV-2. The samples were drawn from two sources: the first 160 participants of the ongoing ImmuneRACE study, and fewer than 1,500 subjects contributed by 6 global collaborators. Sample metadata almost always included a de-identified subject ID, COVID-19 status, age in years and sex. Where available, HLA class I and class II types were taken from metadata supplied by the sample provider and were not determined by assay-based typing. Results the study describes overall, beyond this receptor: How much clinical and demographic metadata was included differed by source and by participant, and the metadata was provided uncurated.

The germline V end is reduced by 6 bases and the J end by 4 bases; junction bases left unmatched: 9. For CDR1 and CDR2, the germline V gene (reference sequence) lists SGHKS and YYEKEE. The CDR3 covers 15 residues, taking in both the cysteine and the phenylalanine. Just CDR3 DNA is preserved here, 45 bases in frame from base 1. Each collaborating institution followed its own protocols to collect whole blood in K2EDTA tubes. Collaborator samples were shipped for TCRbeta analysis as frozen whole blood, isolated PBMCs, or DNA extracted from either sample type. The chain links TRBV5-5 with TRBJ2-7, with 11 central nucleotides matching TRBD1. Sample: peripheral blood. The TCR originated in a human donor in a cohort sampled during active COVID-19. The DNA reads TGTGCCAGCACCAAAACCGGGACAGGGGGTTACGAGCAGTACTTC. The translation is CASTKTGTGGYEQYF.